This entry features one TCR beta chain sequence. The data are from a study of T-cell reconstitution after alpha-beta-depleted transplantation in children. Researchers prepared the TCRbeta library using unique molecular identifiers, the study reports. TCRdb called the PCR reads again in MiXCR, with one record for every CDR3 protein. The sample carries around 410,000 distinct CDR3 sequences, roughly a tenth recorded once. The V gene's germline CDR1 is MNHEY and CDR2 SVGAGI. The CDR3 runs to 15 residues. V was shortened by 0 bases and J by 2 bases, with 7 bases between the two germline ends. The source was PBMCs from the stem cell graft donor, collected from the stem cell graft. This receptor was taken from a human donor who donated a stem cell graft to a child with acute myeloid leukemia. The chain is built from TRBV6-5 and TRBJ2-2; D is uncertain. CDR3 residues: CASSYSWQNTGELFF. The DNA of the CDR3 is TGTGCCAGCAGTTACTCGTGGCAAAACACCGGGGAGCTGTTTTTT.